This TCR beta chain stems from a study of CD8 T cells in Susac syndrome. The CDR3 is 13 amino acids. Trimming cost V 3 bases and J 6 bases, with 9 bases left between them. The germline gives CDR1 LNHDA, CDR2 SQIVND (reference sequence). The RNA input was about 0.5 to 1 ug, and it was reverse transcribed with random hexamers. TCRdb re-called the immunoSEQ multiplex PCR reads through MiXCR, storing one row per CDR3 protein. The sample records 150,000 or so distinct CDR3 sequences, about 96% being singletons. TCR beta sequencing was performed on blood CD8+ and CD4+ T cells. This sequence originates from a human donor with Susac syndrome. Material: CD4+ T cells from PBMCs. The rearrangement joins TRBV19 to TRBJ1-5; D unclear. In DNA, the CDR3 is TGTGCCAGTAGTATTTCGCCAACTCAGCCCCAGCATTTT. Amino acid sequence: CASSISPTQPQHF. Variable domain in full (rest from reference TRBV19 and TRBJ1-5): DGGITQSPKYLFRKEGQNVTLSCEQNLNHDAMYWYRQDPGQGLRLIYYSQIVNDFQKGDIAEGYSVSREKKESFPLTVTSAQKNPTAFYLCASSISPTQPQHFGDGTRLSIL.